This TCR beta chain was sequenced during a study of cytomegalovirus exposure and HLA in healthy donors. General study results and limits: Among TCR beta chains, those listed as cytomegalovirus-associated numbered over 150. A subsequent analysis found that TCR clusters from the first cohort also tended to co-occur in the 110 or so validation repertoires, with under 95% of cluster scores above 0.

From the roughly 120-subject validation cohort, which was separate from the roughly 700-subject first cohort, the donors were drawn. The assay was immunoSEQ multiplex PCR, and TCRdb's table has in-frame clones only and misses some. The table has around 220,000 clones, 75% to 90% seen once. Comment on this clone: Its target is unknown.

Germline CDR1 and CDR2: SGHTA and FQGNSA. The CDR3 is 16 amino acids. Trimming removed 5 bases from V and 1 base from J; junction bases left unmatched: 7. The receptor was derived from a woman in her 30s in good health and CMV-seropositive. The sequenced sample was PBMCs. The chain is built from TRBV7-2 and TRBJ2-4; TRBD2 aligns across 8 bases. The CDR3 DNA reads as TGTGCCAGCAGCCCCCGGGGGGGCACGGCCAAAAACATTCAGTACTTC. Its protein is CASSPRGGTAKNIQYF.